A single T cell receptor (beta chain) is shown here with its context. This may stem from a read error, because a much larger clone lies one nucleotide away. The data are from a study of T-cell reconstitution after alpha-beta-depleted transplantation in children. Unique molecular identifiers featured in how the TCRbeta library was prepared. TCRdb re-called the PCR reads through MiXCR, storing one row per CDR3 protein. The sample records fewer than 700,000 distinct CDR3 sequences, roughly 13% being singletons. The CDR3 spans 11 residues. Germline-derived CDR1 and CDR2 are SQVTM and ANQGSEA. This sequence joins TRBV29-1 and TRBJ2-3, with a possible D match to TRBD2 (5 bases). This receptor was taken from a male patient between 5 and 17 years old who had a stem cell transplant for acute myeloid leukemia, so the T cells may come from the graft donor. The sample here was PBMCs, mostly from graft donor cells, taken 360 days after TCRalphabeta/CD19-depleted stem cell transplant. The CDR3 region has the DNA TGCGGCGCCGGAGGTCCAGATACGCAGTATTTT. This gives the protein CGAGGPDTQYF.